This T cell receptor (beta chain) was captured by sequencing in a study of blood T cell repertoires in COVID-19. The overall study: Some COVID-19 samples were acute and others convalescent; all came from the United States, Italy and Spain. T cells, B-cell-depleted T cells, or PBMCs supplied cDNA or gDNA.

Trimming cost V 4 bases and J 0 bases; bases outside gene matches: 7. The CDR3 loop spans 19 amino acids. Germline loops: CDR1 LNHDA, CDR2 SQIVND (reference sequence). Per the study methods: Amplification with reference gene primers provided the estimates of nucleated cell counts. TCRdb's copy holds only in-frame clones and misses some; the assay was immunoSEQ multiplex PCR. V, J and clone size are taken as reported in that table, and D and trimming were inferred from the DNA itself. The table lists 25,000 to 30,000 clones, around 63% of them singletons. Specimen: peripheral blood. This sequence was found in a human donor in a cohort sampled during active COVID-19. The genes are TRBV19 and TRBJ2-2; TRBD2 aligns across 14 bases. The CDR3 nucleotides read TGTGCCAGTAGTAAGGGACTAGCGGGAGATTTCGCGAACACCGGGGAGCTGTTTTTT. It translates to CASSKGLAGDFANTGELFF.